This T cell receptor (beta chain) stems from a study of CD8+ T cells in alopecia areata. Study-level information: The SALT score measured affected scalp surface percentage in treated patients.

cDNA serving as the sequencing template came from extracted, reverse transcribed RNA. The assay was immunoSEQ multiplex PCR, and TCRdb's table has in-frame clones only and misses some. Here the sample spans some 100,000 clones, about 40% being singletons. Whole-study findings and limits: Tofacitinib significantly brought down scalp clonality and expanded CD8+ clones among top 100.

As for treatment: oral pan-JAK inhibitor, 5-10 mg twice daily. With regard to this clone: The antigen remains unidentified.

The CDR3 extends over 18 amino acids. Trimming took 5 bases from V and 0 from J; bases not matched to a gene: 10. Per germline, CDR1 SGHAT and CDR2 FQNNGV. The starting material was CD8+ T cells sorted from blood, obtained at week 24, from a patient treated with tofacitinib. This TCR came from a human donor with alopecia areata. The J gene is TRBJ2-6, the V gene TRBV11-2, with 7 bases aligning to TRBD1. The CDR3 nucleotides read TGTGCCAGCAGCCCATCCGGGACAGAGTCCTCTGGGGCCAACGTCCTGACTTTC. Encoded protein: CASSPSGTESSGANVLTF.